This paragraph covers one T cell receptor beta chain sequence. Its specificity is unknown. This entry belongs to a study of T cell responses to AZD1222 COVID-19 vaccine. TCRdb's table, derived via immunoSEQ multiplex PCR, lists solely in-frame clones and lacks some. This sample has 160,000 or so clones, with around nine tenths found just once. Study-level results: Donors were largely white British and mainly female; clonal diversity was possibly underestimated. Spike-specific TCR repertoires showed rising breadth and depth after two AZD1222 doses.

The germline gives CDR1 LGHDT, CDR2 YNNKEL (reference sequence). V was pared by 6 bases and J by 5 bases, with 13 bases between. The CDR3 is made up of 14 amino acids. The gene calls are TRBV3-1 (or the pseudogene TRBV3-2) and TRBJ1-4, with D possibly matching TRBD1 (5 bases). This clonotype originated in an adult who received the AZD1222 COVID-19 vaccine. The starting material was peripheral blood, obtained 28 days after the second AZD1222 dose. CDR3 nucleotides: TGTGCCAGCAGACTCGGGACGGCAAATGAAAAACTGTTTTTT. Translated: CASRLGTANEKLFF.